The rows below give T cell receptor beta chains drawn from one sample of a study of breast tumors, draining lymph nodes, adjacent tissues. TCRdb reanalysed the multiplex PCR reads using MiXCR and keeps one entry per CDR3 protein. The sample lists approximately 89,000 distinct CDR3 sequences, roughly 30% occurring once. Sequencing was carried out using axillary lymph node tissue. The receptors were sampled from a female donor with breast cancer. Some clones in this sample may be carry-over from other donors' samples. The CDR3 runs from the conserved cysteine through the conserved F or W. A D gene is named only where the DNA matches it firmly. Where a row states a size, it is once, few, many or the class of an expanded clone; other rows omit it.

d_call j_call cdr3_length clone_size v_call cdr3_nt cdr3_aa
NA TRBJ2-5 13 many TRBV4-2 TGTGCCAGCAGCCAAGCGGGAACGGAGACCCAGTACTTC CASSQAGTETQYF
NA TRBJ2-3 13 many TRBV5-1 TGCGCCAGCTCTGACACATCCACAGATACGCAGTATTTT CASSDTSTDTQYF
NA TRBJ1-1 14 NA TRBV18 TGTGCCAGCTACCTCTGGACAGATGGAACTGGAGCTTTCTTT CASYLWTDGTGAFF
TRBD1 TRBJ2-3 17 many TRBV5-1 TGCGCCAGCAGCTTGTTGTTTTCGGGACAGGGCGTAGATACGCAGTATTTT CASSLLFSGQGVDTQYF
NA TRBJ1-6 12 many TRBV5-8 TGTGCCAGCAGCTTGGGGCTTTCACCCCTCCACTTT CASSLGLSPLHF
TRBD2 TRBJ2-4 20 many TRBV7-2 TGTGCCAGCAGCCCCCGAAGTAGCGGGAGTATGGGGGGGGCCAAAAACATTCAGTACTTC CASSPRSSGSMGGAKNIQYF
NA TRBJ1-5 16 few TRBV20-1 TGCAGTGCTAGAGATGGTGGATTCTATACCCATCAGCCCCAGCACTTT CSARDGGFYTHQPQHF
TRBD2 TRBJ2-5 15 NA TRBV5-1 TGCGCCAGCAGCTTGAGCGGGAGAGACCAAGAGACCCAGTACTTC CASSLSGRDQETQYF
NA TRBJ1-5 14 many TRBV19 TGTGCCAGTAGTGACGGAGGGTATGATCAGCCCCAGCATTTT CASSDGGYDQPQHF
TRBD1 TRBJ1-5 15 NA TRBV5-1 TGCGCCAGCAGCTTGGGGGACAGGGACAATCAGCCCCAGCATTTT CASSLGDRDNQPQHF
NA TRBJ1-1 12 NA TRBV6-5 TGTGCCAGCAAAAAGGGGGGGCGGACGGCTTTCTTT CASKKGGRTAFF
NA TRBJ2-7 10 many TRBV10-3 TGTACGGCAGGGACCTACGAGCAGTACTTC CTAGTYEQYF
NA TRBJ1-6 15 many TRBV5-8 TGTGCCAGCAGCCCTACCGCAGAGAAGCATTCACCCCTCCACTTT CASSPTAEKHSPLHF
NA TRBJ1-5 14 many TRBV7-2 TGTGCCAGCAGCTTAGTGGGGGACAATCAGCCCCAGCATTTT CASSLVGDNQPQHF
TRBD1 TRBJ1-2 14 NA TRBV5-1 TGCGCCAGCAGTAACACAGGGGGTAGTAGCGGCTACACCTTC CASSNTGGSSGYTF
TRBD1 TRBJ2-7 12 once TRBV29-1 TGCAGCGTTGACCGGACAGGGTTCGAGCAGTACTTC CSVDRTGFEQYF
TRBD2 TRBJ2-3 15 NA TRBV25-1 TGTGCCAGCAGTGAAGGGACTAGCGGGTGGGATACGCAGTATTTT CASSEGTSGWDTQYF
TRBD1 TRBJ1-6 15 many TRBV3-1 TGTGCCAGCAGCCAAGATGGGACAGGGTTGACACCCCTCCACTTT CASSQDGTGLTPLHF
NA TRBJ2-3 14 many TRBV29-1 TGCAGCGTTGTGGGTGGAGGAGGGACAGATACGCAGTATTTT CSVVGGGGTDTQYF
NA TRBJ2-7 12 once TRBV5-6 TGTGCTAGCAGGGGGGACAGCTCCGAGCAGTACTTC CASRGDSSEQYF
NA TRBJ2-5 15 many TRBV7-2 TGTGCCAGCAGCTTACTCTGGGGGCGACAAGAGACCCAGTACTTC CASSLLWGRQETQYF
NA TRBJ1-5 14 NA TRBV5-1 TGCGCCAGCACCGGTGGAGTAATGGAGGAGACCCAGCATTTT CASTGGVMEETQHF
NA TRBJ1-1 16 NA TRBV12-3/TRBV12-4 TGTGCCAGCAGGGAGGGTCCGTTGTGGATGAACACTGAAGCTTTCTTT CASREGPLWMNTEAFF
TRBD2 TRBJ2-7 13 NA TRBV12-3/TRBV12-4 TGTGCCAGCAGAGCGGGAGGGTTATACGAGCAGTACTTC CASRAGGLYEQYF
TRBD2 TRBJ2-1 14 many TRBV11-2 TGTGCCAGCAGCTTCCCGGGACTAGTGACTGAGCAGTTCTTC CASSFPGLVTEQFF
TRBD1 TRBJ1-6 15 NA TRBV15 TGTGCCACCAACGACAGGGGGCGGAATAATTCACCCCTCCACTTT CATNDRGRNNSPLHF
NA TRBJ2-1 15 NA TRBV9 TGTGCCAGCAGCTCGACTCCGCTCGGAATCAATGAGCCGTTCTTC CASSSTPLGINEPFF
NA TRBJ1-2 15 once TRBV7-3 TGTGCCAGCAGCTTAGCTTGGGGCGCAGGACATGGCTGCCCCTTC CASSLAWGAGHGCPF
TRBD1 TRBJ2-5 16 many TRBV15 TGTGCCACCAGCAGAGATCGACAGGGGGCCTTTGAGACCCAGTACTTC CATSRDRQGAFETQYF
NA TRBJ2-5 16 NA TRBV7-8 TGTGCCAGCAGCGCCCGAGGGGGGGGCGCCCAAGAGACCCAGTACTTC CASSARGGGAQETQYF
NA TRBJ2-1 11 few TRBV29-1 TGCAGCGCTGGACAGTACAATGAGCAGTTCTTC CSAGQYNEQFF
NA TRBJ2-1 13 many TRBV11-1 TGTGCCAGCAGCTTTCGCTCCTACAATGAGCAGTTCTTC CASSFRSYNEQFF
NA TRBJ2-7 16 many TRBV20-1 TGCAGTGCTAGAGATTATAGCCCCGGCAGGACCTACGAGCAGTACTTC CSARDYSPGRTYEQYF
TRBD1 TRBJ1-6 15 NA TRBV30 TGTGCCTGGAGCGCTTGGACAGGACAAAGTTCACCCCTTCACTTT CAWSAWTGQSSPLHF
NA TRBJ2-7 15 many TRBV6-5 TGTGCCAGCAGTTACTCGGTGGCAGGGGGGTACGAGCAGTACTTC CASSYSVAGGYEQYF
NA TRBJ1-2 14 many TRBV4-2 TGTGCCAGCAGCCAAGATGAGGGTGTTGGTGGCTACACCTTC CASSQDEGVGGYTF
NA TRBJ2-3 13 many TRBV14 TGTGCCAGCAGCCAAAACGTGGGAGATACGCAGTATTTT CASSQNVGDTQYF
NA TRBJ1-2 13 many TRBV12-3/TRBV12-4 TGTGCCAGCAGCCCCTCGGCCAACTATGGCTACACCTTC CASSPSANYGYTF
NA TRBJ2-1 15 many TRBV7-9 TGTGCCAGCAGCTCCAGCGGGGACAACTACAATGAGCAGTTCTTC CASSSSGDNYNEQFF
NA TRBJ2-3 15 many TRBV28 TGTGCCAGCAGTTTAAAGGGCCTGACTACAGATACGCAGTATTTT CASSLKGLTTDTQYF
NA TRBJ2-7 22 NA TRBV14 NA CASSFYICSARGRAPMDYEQYF
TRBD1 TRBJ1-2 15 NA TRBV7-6 TGTGCCAGCAGTCAACCGGGACAGGGGGAATATGGCTACACCTTC CASSQPGQGEYGYTF
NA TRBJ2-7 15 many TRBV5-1 TGCGCCAGCAGCTTGGCCTTAGGCCGAACCTACGAGCAGTACTTC CASSLALGRTYEQYF
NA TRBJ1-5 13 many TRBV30 TGTGCCGCGGGCAGGGATAGCAATCAGCCCCAGCATTTT CAAGRDSNQPQHF
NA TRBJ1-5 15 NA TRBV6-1 TGTGCCAGCAGTGAACCACGGGGGATTGAGCAGCCCCAGCATTTT CASSEPRGIEQPQHF
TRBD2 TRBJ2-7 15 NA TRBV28 TGTGCCAGCAGTTCTAGCGGGAGGGCCGATTACGAGCAGTACTTC CASSSSGRADYEQYF
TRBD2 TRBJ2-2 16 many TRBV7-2 TGTGCCAGCAGCCAAACTAGCGGGAGCGGGACCGGGGAGCTGTTTTTT CASSQTSGSGTGELFF
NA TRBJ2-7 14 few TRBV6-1 TGTGCCAGCAGTCACACGATTAGCCCCTACGAGCAGTACTTC CASSHTISPYEQYF
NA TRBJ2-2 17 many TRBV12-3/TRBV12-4 TGTGCCAGCAGTCCCCCCGAGCATCTCCAATACACCGGGGAGCTGTTTTTT CASSPPEHLQYTGELFF
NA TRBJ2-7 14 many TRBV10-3 TGTGCCATCAGTGACCCGACAGTTACCTACGAGCAGTACTTC CAISDPTVTYEQYF